This TCR beta chain was identified in a study of T cell clonotyping in hematopoietic cell transplantation. The V gene's germline CDR1 is SNHLY and CDR2 FYNNEI. Trimming stripped 6 bases from V and 1 base from J, with 10 bases between. The CDR3 covers 14 residues. This clone turned up a few times. The repertoire was sequenced with immunoSEQ multiplex PCR; TCRdb's copy has only in-frame clones and lacks some. The repertoire holds around 6,100 clones, with 32% as singletons. This clonotype originated in a female patient aged 50-65 years who had an allogeneic stem cell transplant from an unrelated donor, so the T cells may come from the graft donor. Some clones in this sample may be carry-over from other donors' samples. The rearrangement links TRBV2 to TRBJ1-5; D unresolved. Specimen: peripheral blood mononuclear cells, collected 30 days after allogeneic stem cell transplant. The CDR3 DNA is TGTGCCAGCAGGGAGAGGGTCAGCAATCAGCCCCAGCATTTT. Protein: CASRERVSNQPQHF.